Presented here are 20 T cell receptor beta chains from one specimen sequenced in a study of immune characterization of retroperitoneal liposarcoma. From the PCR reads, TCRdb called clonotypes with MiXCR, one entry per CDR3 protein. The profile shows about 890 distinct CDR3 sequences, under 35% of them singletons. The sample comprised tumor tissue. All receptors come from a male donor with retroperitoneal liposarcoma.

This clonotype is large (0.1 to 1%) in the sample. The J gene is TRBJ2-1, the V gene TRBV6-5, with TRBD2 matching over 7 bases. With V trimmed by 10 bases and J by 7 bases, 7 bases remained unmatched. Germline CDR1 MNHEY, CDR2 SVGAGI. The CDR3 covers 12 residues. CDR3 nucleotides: TGTGCCACGAGGGAGGGGTGGAATGAGCAGTTCTTC. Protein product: CATREGWNEQFF.

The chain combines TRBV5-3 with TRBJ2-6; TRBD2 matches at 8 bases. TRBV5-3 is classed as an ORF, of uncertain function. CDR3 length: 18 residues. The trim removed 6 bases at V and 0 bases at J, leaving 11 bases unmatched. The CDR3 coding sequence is TGTGCCAGAATAAGACTAGCGCCGTACTACTCTGGGGCCAACGTCCTGACTTTC. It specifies CARIRLAPYYSGANVLTF.

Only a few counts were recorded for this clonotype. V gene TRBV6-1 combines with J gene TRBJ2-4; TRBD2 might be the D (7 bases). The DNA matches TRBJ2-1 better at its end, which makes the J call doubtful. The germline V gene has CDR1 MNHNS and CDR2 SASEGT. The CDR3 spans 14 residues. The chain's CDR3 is CASREGGLEDEQFF. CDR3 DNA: TGTGCCAGCAGAGAGGGGGGGTTAGAGGACGAGCAGTTCTTC.

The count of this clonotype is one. DNA of the CDR3: TGTGCCAGCAGTCTACAGGGAGGCACCGGGGAGCTGTTTTTT. Translation gives CASSLQGGTGELFF. V and J are TRBV27 and TRBJ2-2; D is perhaps TRBD1 or TRBD2 (6 bases each). V was pared by 5 bases and J by 4 bases, with 11 bases between. This CDR3 has 14 amino acids. Per germline, CDR1 MNHEY and CDR2 SMNVEV (reference sequence).

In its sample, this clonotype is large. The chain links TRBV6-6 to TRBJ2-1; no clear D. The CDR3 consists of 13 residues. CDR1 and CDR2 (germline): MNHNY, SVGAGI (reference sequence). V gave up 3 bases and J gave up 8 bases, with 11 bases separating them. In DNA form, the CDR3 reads TGTGCCAGCAGTTATCTCCCCTCCTATGAGCAGTTCTTC. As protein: CASSYLPSYEQFF.

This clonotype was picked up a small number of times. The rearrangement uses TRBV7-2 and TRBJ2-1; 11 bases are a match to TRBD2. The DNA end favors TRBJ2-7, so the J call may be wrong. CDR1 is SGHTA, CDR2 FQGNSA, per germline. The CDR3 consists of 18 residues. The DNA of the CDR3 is TGTGCCAGCAGCTTAAGGGTCACTAGCGGGAGATTCTACAATGAGCAGTACTTC. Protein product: CASSLRVTSGRFYNEQYF.

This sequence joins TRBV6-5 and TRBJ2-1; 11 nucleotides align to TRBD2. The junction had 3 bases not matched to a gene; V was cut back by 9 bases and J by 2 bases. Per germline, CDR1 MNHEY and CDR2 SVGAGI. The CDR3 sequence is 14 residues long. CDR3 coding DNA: TGTGCCAGTCATAGCGGGAGGGCCTACAATGAGCAGTTCTTC. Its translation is CASHSGRAYNEQFF.

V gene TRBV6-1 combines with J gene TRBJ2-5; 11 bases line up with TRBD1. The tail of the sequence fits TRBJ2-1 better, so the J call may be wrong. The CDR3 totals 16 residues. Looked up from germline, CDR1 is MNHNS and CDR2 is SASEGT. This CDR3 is CASSDPRDRGEETQFF. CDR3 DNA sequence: TGTGCCAGCAGTGACCCGAGGGACAGGGGGGAAGAGACCCAGTTCTTC.

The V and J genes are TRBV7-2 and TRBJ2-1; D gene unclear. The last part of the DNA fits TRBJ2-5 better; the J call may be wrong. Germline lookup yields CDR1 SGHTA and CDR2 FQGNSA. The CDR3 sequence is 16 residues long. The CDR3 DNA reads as TGTGCCAGCAGCTTAGAGAGCGTAGTGGTCTGGGAGACCCAGTACTTC. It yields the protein CASSLESVVVWETQYF.

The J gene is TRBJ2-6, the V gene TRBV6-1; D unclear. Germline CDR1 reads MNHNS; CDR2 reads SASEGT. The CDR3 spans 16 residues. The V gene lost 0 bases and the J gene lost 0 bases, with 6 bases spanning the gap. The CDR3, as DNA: TGTGCCAGCAGTGAAGCAGGTCTCTCTGGGGCCAACGTCCTGACTTTC. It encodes CASSEAGLSGANVLTF.

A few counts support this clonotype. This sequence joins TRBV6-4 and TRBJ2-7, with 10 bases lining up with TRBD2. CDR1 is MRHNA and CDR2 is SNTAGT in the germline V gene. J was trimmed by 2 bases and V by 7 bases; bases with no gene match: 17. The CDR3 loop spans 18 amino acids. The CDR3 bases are TGTGCCAGCACTCGCCCATTTATAGCGGGAGGTCCTCCCTACGAGCAGTACTTC. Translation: CASTRPFIAGGPPYEQYF.

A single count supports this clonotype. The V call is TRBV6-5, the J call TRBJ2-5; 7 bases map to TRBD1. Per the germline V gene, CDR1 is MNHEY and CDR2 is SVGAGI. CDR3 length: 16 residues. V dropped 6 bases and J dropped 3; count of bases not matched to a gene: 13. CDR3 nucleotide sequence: TGTGCCAGCAGAAGGGTAGGACAGGCGGGTAAAGAGACCCAGTACTTC. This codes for CASRRVGQAGKETQYF.

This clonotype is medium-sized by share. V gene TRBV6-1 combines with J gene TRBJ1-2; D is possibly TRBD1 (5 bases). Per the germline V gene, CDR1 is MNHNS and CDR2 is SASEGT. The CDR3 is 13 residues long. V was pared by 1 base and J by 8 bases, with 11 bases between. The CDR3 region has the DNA TGTGCCAGCAGTGAAGATGGGGCCTCCGGCTACACCTTC. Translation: CASSEDGASGYTF.

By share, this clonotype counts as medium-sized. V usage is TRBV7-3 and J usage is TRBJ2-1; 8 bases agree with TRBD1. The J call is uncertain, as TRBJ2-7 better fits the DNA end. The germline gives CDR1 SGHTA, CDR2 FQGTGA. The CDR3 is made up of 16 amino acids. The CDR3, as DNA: TGTGCCAGCAGCCCTAACCGGCATGGACAGGGTCGCGAGCAGTACTTC. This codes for CASSPNRHGQGREQYF.

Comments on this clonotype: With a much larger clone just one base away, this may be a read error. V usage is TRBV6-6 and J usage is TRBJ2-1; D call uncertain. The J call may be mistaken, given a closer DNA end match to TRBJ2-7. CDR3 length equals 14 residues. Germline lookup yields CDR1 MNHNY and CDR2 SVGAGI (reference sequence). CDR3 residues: CASSYLGGTYEQYF. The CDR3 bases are TGTGCCAGCAGTTACTTAGGCGGAACCTACGAGCAGTACTTC.

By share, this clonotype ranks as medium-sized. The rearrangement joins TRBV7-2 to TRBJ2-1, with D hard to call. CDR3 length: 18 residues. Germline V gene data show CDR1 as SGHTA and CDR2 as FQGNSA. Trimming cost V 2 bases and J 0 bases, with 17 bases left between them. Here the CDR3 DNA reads TGTGCCAGCAGCTTAATCAAACAGTTTCCAGTCTCCTACAATGAGCAGTTCTTC. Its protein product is CASSLIKQFPVSYNEQFF.

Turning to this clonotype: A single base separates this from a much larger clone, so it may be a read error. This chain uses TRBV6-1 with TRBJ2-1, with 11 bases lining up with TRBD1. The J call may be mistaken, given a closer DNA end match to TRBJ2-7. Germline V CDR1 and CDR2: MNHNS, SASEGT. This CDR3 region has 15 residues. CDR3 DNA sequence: TGTGCCAGCAGTGATGGGACAGGGGGTCACAATGAGCAGTACTTC. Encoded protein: CASSDGTGGHNEQYF.

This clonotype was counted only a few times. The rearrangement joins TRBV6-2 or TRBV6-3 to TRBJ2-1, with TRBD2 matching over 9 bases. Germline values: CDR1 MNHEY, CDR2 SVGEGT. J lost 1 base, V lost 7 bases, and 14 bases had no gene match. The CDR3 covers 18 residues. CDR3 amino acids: CASTYIAGATRSYNEQFF. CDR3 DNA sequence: TGTGCCAGCACCTATATAGCGGGAGCCACCAGGTCCTACAATGAGCAGTTCTTC.

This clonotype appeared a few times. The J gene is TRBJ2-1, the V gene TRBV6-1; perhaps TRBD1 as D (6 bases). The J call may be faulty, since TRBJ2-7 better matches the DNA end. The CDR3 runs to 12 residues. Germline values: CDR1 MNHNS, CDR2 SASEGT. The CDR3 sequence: CASSKAQGEQYF. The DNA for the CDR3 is TGTGCCAGCAGTAAGGCACAGGGTGAGCAGTACTTC.

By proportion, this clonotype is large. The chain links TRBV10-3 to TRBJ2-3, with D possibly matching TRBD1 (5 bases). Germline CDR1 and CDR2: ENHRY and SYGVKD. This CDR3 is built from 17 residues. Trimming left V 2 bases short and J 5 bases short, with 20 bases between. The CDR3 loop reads CAISERSLKDTGDTQYF. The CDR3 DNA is TGTGCCATCAGTGAGCGCTCACTTAAGGATACAGGAGATACGCAGTATTTT.